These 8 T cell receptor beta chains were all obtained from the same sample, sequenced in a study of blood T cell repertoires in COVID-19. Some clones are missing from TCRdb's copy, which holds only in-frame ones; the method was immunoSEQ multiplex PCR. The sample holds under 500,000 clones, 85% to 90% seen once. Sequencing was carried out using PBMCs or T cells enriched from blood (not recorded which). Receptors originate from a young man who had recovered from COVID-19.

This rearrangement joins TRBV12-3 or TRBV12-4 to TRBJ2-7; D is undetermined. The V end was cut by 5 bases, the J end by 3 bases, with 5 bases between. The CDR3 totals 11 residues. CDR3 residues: CASSAYYEQYF. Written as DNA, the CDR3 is TGTGCCAGCAGTGCCTACTACGAGCAGTACTTC.

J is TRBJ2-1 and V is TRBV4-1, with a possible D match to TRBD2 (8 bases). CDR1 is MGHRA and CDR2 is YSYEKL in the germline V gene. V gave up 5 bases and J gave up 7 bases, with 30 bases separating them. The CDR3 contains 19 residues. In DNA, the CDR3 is TGCGCCAGCAGCGGAGGGGGCCCACTCCTAGCGGGTCAGGGAAATGAGCAGTTCTTC. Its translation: CASSGGGPLLAGQGNEQFF.

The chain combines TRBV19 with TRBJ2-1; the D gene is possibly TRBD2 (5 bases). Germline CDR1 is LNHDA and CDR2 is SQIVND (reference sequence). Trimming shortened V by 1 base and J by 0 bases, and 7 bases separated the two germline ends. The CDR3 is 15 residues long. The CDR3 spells CASSIVASSYNEQFF. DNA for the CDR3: TGTGCCAGTAGTATAGTAGCGAGCTCCTACAATGAGCAGTTCTTC.

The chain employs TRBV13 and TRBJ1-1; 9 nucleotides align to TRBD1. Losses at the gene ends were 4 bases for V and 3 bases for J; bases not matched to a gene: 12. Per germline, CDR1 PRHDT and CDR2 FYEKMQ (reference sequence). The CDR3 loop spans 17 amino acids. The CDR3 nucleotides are TGTGCCAGCAGCTCCCCCGGACAGGGGTTTGGGGACACTGAAGCTTTCTTT. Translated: CASSSPGQGFGDTEAFF.

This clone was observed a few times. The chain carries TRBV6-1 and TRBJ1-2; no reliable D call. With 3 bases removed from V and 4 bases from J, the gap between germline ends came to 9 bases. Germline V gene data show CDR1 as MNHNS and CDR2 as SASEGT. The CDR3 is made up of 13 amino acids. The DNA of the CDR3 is TGTGCCAGCAGTGAGGAACAGATCTATGGCTACACCTTC. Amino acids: CASSEEQIYGYTF.

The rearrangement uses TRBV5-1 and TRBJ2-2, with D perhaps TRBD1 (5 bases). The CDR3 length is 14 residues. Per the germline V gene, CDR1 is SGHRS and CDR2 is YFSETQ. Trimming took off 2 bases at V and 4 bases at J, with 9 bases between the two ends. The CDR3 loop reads CASSFQGTTGELFF. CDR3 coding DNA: TGCGCCAGCAGCTTCCAGGGTACCACCGGGGAGCTGTTTTTT.

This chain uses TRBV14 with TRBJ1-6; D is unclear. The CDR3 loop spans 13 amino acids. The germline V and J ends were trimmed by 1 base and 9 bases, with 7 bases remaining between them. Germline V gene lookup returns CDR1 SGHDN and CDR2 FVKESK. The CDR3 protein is CASSQAGFSPLHF. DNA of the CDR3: TGTGCCAGCAGCCAAGCGGGATTTTCACCCCTCCACTTT.

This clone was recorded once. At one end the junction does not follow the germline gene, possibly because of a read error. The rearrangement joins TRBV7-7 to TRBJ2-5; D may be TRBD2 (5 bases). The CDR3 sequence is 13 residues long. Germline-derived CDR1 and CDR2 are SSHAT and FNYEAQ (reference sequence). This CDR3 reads CASSPTPSGTQYF. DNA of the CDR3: TGTGCTAGCAGCCCAACCCCCAGCGGGACCCAGTACTTC.